This T cell receptor (beta chain) was captured in a study of CD8 T cells in ankylosing spondylitis. TCRdb recomputed calls from the 5' RACE reads with MiXCR, one row per CDR3 protein. The sample records fewer than 180,000 distinct CDR3 sequences, around 42% being singletons. This clonotype was seen only a few times. Its antigen is not known. The CDR3 is 14 residues long. Germline assignment: CDR1 KGHDR and CDR2 SFDVKD. V was shortened by 9 bases and J by 12 bases, with 20 bases between the two germline ends. Study conclusions and caveats: Before this, some motif variants had been reported in reactive arthritis synovial fluid and blood. Clones linked to disease were reported to show significant enrichment in matched ankylosing spondylitis synovial fluid.

The TCR comes from a male donor with ankylosing spondylitis. The sample comprised synovial fluid, either unsorted or a sorted T cell fraction (not recorded which). This sequence joins TRBV24-1 and TRBJ1-6; D remains ambiguous. The CDR3 region has the DNA TGTGCCACCCCTTTAGACGACTCCGGCGGACCCCTCCACTTT. Its translation: CATPLDDSGGPLHF.